This passage covers 15 T cell receptor beta chains from one sample sequenced in a study of shared clonotypes between healthy human individuals. Libraries were prepared by immunoSEQ multiplex PCR; TCRdb keeps only in-frame clonotypes and omits some of them. Of fewer than 1.8 million clones listed, 97% to 99% are singletons. Sequences were obtained from naive CD4+ T cells sorted from blood. Subset reported: CD45RA+ positively selected. Receptor source: a man aged 25 to 40 in good health.

On this clone: Distinct nucleotide sequences in the sample also encode this CDR3. V usage is TRBV9 and J usage is TRBJ2-7; D remains unclear. CDR1 SGDLS and CDR2 YYNGEE come from the germline V gene. This CDR3 is 13 amino acids long. V lost 0 bases, J lost 4 bases, and 8 bases lay in between. This CDR3 reads CASSVGPDYEQYF. The CDR3 DNA reads as TGTGCCAGCAGCGTAGGCCCGGATTACGAGCAGTACTTC.

The chain couples TRBV11-2 to TRBJ1-5; no firm D call. CDR1 is SGHAT, CDR2 FQNNGV, per germline. Trimming shortened V by 1 base and J by 3 bases, and 10 bases separated the two germline ends. The CDR3 has 15 residues. The CDR3 DNA is TGTGCCAGCAGCTTAGCATCGCGTCCCAATCAGCCCCAGCATTTT. As protein: CASSLASRPNQPQHF.

This clone was recorded once. Other nucleotide sequences from this sample produce the same CDR3. The chain uses TRBV20-1 and TRBJ2-5; D gene uncertain. The CDR3 spans 10 residues. Germline V gene sequence: CDR1 DFQATT, CDR2 SNEGSKA (reference sequence). V was clipped by 2 bases and J by 5 bases, with 3 bases between them. The CDR3 loop is CSARRETQYF. For the CDR3, the DNA is TGCAGTGCTAGACGGGAGACCCAGTACTTC.

This clone showed up just once. The rearrangement uses TRBV9 and TRBJ1-2; 9 positions agree with TRBD1. V gave up 3 bases and J gave up 7 bases; unmatched junction bases: 13. The CDR3 totals 16 residues. The germline V gene has CDR1 SGDLS and CDR2 YYNGEE. DNA for the CDR3: TGTGCCAGCAGCGATCGTCATACACAGGGGGCGTCTGGCTACACCTTC. Protein product: CASSDRHTQGASGYTF.

The V call is TRBV10-3, the J call TRBJ2-3, with D maybe TRBD2 (5 bases). Germline V gene data show CDR1 as ENHRY and CDR2 as SYGVKD. There are 15 residues in the CDR3. V was clipped by 2 bases and J by 4 bases, with 13 bases between them. The CDR3 loop is CAISESLGVADTQYF. The CDR3 DNA reads TGTGCCATCAGTGAGAGCCTGGGAGTCGCAGATACGCAGTATTTT.

The rearrangement uses TRBV15 and TRBJ1-4; D gene ambiguous. The CDR3 totals 11 residues. V lost 7 bases, J lost 4 bases, and 4 bases lay in between. CDR1 is LNHNV and CDR2 is YYDKDF in the germline V gene (reference sequence). In DNA form, the CDR3 reads TGTGCCACCAACTTTAATGAAAAACTGTTTTTT. It codes for CATNFNEKLFF.

V and J are TRBV9 and TRBJ1-4; D gene ambiguous. The CDR3 is 19 amino acids. Between the trimmed V and J ends, which lost 0 bases and 3 bases, there was a span of 21 bases. Germline CDR1 reads SGDLS; CDR2 reads YYNGEE. This CDR3 reads CASSVDGRTVLPPNEKLFF. Here the CDR3 DNA reads TGTGCCAGCAGCGTAGATGGACGCACAGTCCTCCCCCCTAATGAAAAACTGTTTTTT. The full variable domain, with the rest looked up from reference TRBV9 and TRBJ1-4, is DSGVTQTPKHLITATGQRVTLRCSPRSGDLSVYWYQQSLDQGLQFLIQYYNGEERAKGNILERFSAQQFPDLHSELNLSSLELGDSALYFCASSVDGRTVLPPNEKLFFGSGTQLSVL.

As regards this clone: The same CDR3 arises from other DNA sequences in this sample as well. V gene TRBV18 combines with J gene TRBJ2-7, with a possible D match to TRBD1 (6 bases). V was trimmed by 1 base and J by 3 bases, leaving 7 bases between them. Germline V gene data show CDR1 as KGHSH and CDR2 as LQKENI. This CDR3 has 13 amino acids. The CDR3 spells CASSPRQVYEQYF. CDR3 nucleotide sequence: TGTGCCAGCTCACCACGACAGGTCTACGAGCAGTACTTC.

This chain uses TRBV10-3 with TRBJ2-1; no clear D. CDR3 size: 12 residues. The germline V gene has CDR1 ENHRY and CDR2 SYGVKD. Trimming removed 3 bases at V and 11 bases at J, with 11 bases between. Written as DNA, the CDR3 is TGTGCCATCAGTGAACCCCAACAGAAGCAGTTCTTC. Its protein product is CAISEPQQKQFF.

This clone was detected once. The rearrangement links TRBV5-1 to TRBJ1-1; TRBD1 might be the D (5 bases). The CDR3 covers 15 residues. CDR1 is SGHRS, CDR2 YFSETQ, per germline. V dropped 1 base and J dropped 1 base, with 11 bases sitting between them. DNA of the CDR3: TGCGCCAGCAGCTTGAGGCAGGGCACGAACACTGAAGCTTTCTTT. Translated, it gives CASSLRQGTNTEAFF.

In this sample, this clone turned up a few times. The gene calls are TRBV7-2 and TRBJ2-7; the D gene is possibly TRBD2 (5 bases). V dropped 2 bases and J dropped 2 bases, with 7 bases sitting between them. Germline CDR1 is SGHTA and CDR2 is FQGNSA. This CDR3 region has 13 residues. The CDR3 region is CASSLSSTYEQYF. The CDR3 DNA is TGTGCCAGCAGCTTATCTAGCACCTACGAGCAGTACTTC.

The chain employs TRBV5-1 and TRBJ1-2, with 11 bases matching TRBD1. The CDR3 extends over 15 amino acids. With V trimmed by 5 bases and J by 6 bases, 9 bases remained unmatched. Germline-derived CDR1 and CDR2 are SGHRS and YFSETQ. CDR3 sequence: CASREPGTGGNGYTF. CDR3 sequence (DNA): TGCGCCAGCAGAGAACCCGGGACAGGGGGGAATGGCTACACCTTC.

On this clone: This CDR3 is also generated by other DNA sequences in the sample. The chain combines TRBV20-1 with TRBJ2-7, with D maybe TRBD1 (6 bases). CDR1 is DFQATT and CDR2 is SNEGSKA in the germline V gene (reference sequence). Trimming took 6 bases from V and 4 from J, leaving 10 bases between them. CDR3 length: 11 residues. CDR3 residues: CSARTAYEQYF. The CDR3 DNA reads TGCAGTGCGCGGACAGCTTACGAGCAGTACTTC.

The chain recombines TRBV18 with TRBJ2-1; 13 bases are shared with TRBD2. Trimming at V came to 4 bases and at J to 6 bases, leaving 6 bases not matched to a gene. This CDR3 contains 16 residues. CDR1 KGHSH and CDR2 LQKENI come from the germline V gene. CDR3 bases: TGTGCCAGCTCACGAGGGACTAGCGGGAAGAGCAATGAGCAGTTCTTC. Translation: CASSRGTSGKSNEQFF. Variable domain in full (rest from reference TRBV18 and TRBJ2-1): NAGVMQNPRHLVRRRGQEARLRCSPMKGHSHVYWYRQLPEEGLKFMVYLQKENIIDESGMPKERFSAEFPKEGPSILRIQQVVRGDSAAYFCASSRGTSGKSNEQFFGPGTRLTVL.

V and J are TRBV7-2 and TRBJ1-4, with 7 bases fitting TRBD1. V lost 7 bases and J lost 1; bases outside the gene matches: 3. Germline V lookup: CDR1 SGHTA, CDR2 FQGNSA. The CDR3 contains 14 residues. DNA for the CDR3: TGTGCCAGCAAACGGGACAGAACTAATGAAAAACTGTTTTTT. Amino acid sequence: CASKRDRTNEKLFF.